These T cell receptor beta chains were read from a single sample in a study of T cell responses to AZD1222 COVID-19 vaccine. Using immunoSEQ multiplex PCR, the repertoire was profiled, and TCRdb retains in-frame clones only, with some absent. The sample contains over 130,000 clones, roughly 91% of which appear only once. The sample in question was peripheral blood, obtained 28 days after the second AZD1222 dose. The receptor set was obtained from an adult who received the AZD1222 COVID-19 vaccine. Both conserved end residues are trimmed from each CDR3. Each record gives: clone size, V gene, CDR3 protein. The size of a clone is reported for some rows only, either as once, few or many, or as a class for expanded clones.

clone_size: NA
v_call: TRBV2
cdr3_aa: ASSEKGGREETQY

clone_size: NA
v_call: TRBV30
cdr3_aa: AWSVLIRSPYGYT

clone_size: NA
v_call: TRBV7-6
cdr3_aa: ASSQNENQPQH

clone_size: NA
v_call: TRBV2
cdr3_aa: ASIFNFGYEQY

clone_size: NA
v_call: TRBV2
cdr3_aa: ASNHREKGELF

clone_size: once
v_call: TRBV10-3
cdr3_aa: AISQGGNEQF

clone_size: NA
v_call: TRBV19
cdr3_aa: ASRSLLFNTGELF

clone_size: once
v_call: TRBV18
cdr3_aa: ASSPMTGNTEAF

clone_size: NA
v_call: TRBV6-4
cdr3_aa: ASSPLYSSEKLF

clone_size: NA
v_call: TRBV6-1
cdr3_aa: ASSEDSKANYGYT

clone_size: NA
v_call: TRBV4-1
cdr3_aa: ASSPGRALGNEQF

clone_size: NA
v_call: TRBV9
cdr3_aa: ASSRDGYNEKLF

clone_size: NA
v_call: TRBV7-3
cdr3_aa: ASSPTGASLH

clone_size: NA
v_call: TRBV10-1
cdr3_aa: ASSAGGAYTEAF

clone_size: NA
v_call: TRBV27
cdr3_aa: ASRRGGRERAGELF

clone_size: NA
v_call: TRBV9
cdr3_aa: ASSATGTSETQY

clone_size: NA
v_call: TRBV5-1
cdr3_aa: ASSLALDSYGYT

clone_size: NA
v_call: TRBV20-1
cdr3_aa: SASLPGLHGQF

clone_size: NA
v_call: TRBV15
cdr3_aa: ATSRDFLGGGELF

clone_size: NA
v_call: TRBV9
cdr3_aa: ASSVGYPRNSPLH

clone_size: NA
v_call: TRBV7-2
cdr3_aa: ASSPPGTVNTEAF

clone_size: NA
v_call: TRBV28
cdr3_aa: ASSFRMNTEAF

clone_size: NA
v_call: TRBV28
cdr3_aa: ASTLFSIGNEQF

clone_size: NA
v_call: TRBV19
cdr3_aa: ASSIPLRLGYYGYT

clone_size: few
v_call: TRBV7-9
cdr3_aa: ASSSDGVGYGYT

clone_size: NA
v_call: TRBV19
cdr3_aa: ASSRNRVNEQF

clone_size: NA
v_call: TRBV4-3
cdr3_aa: ASSQGGTVGGGYT

clone_size: NA
v_call: TRBV5-6
cdr3_aa: ASSLKDRGAYNSPLH

clone_size: NA
v_call: TRBV7-3
cdr3_aa: ASSLTAGGDGYT

clone_size: NA
v_call: TRBV7-2
cdr3_aa: ASSLARGTTYNEQF

clone_size: NA
v_call: TRBV5-1
cdr3_aa: ASSVWTPGQSSYEQY

clone_size: NA
v_call: TRBV28
cdr3_aa: ASQEAGQGYIQY

clone_size: few
v_call: TRBV19
cdr3_aa: ASSLKRGATDTQY

clone_size: NA
v_call: TRBV7-3
cdr3_aa: ASSLDSGSYNEQF

clone_size: NA
v_call: TRBV7-9
cdr3_aa: ASSSQFLDIPEAF

clone_size: NA
v_call: TRBV18
cdr3_aa: ASSPIQDFYEQY

clone_size: NA
v_call: TRBV18
cdr3_aa: ASSPRANGVGNEQF

clone_size: once
v_call: TRBV5-1
cdr3_aa: ASSFLTGDGYT

clone_size: once
v_call: TRBV5-5
cdr3_aa: ASSVLGTSTDTQY

clone_size: NA
v_call: TRBV30
cdr3_aa: AWSVSAEGHSPLH

clone_size: NA
v_call: TRBV4-3
cdr3_aa: ASSQQDSGNTIY

clone_size: NA
v_call: TRBV5-6
cdr3_aa: ASSTTSGANVLT

clone_size: NA
v_call: TRBV19
cdr3_aa: ASSIGTVTGELF

clone_size: NA
v_call: TRBV21-1
cdr3_aa: ASSNGTGRLANYGYT

clone_size: NA
v_call: TRBV3-1/TRBV3-2
cdr3_aa: ASSQDLRYEQY

clone_size: NA
v_call: TRBV6-5
cdr3_aa: ASSNRRWEEFEQF

clone_size: NA
v_call: TRBV5-1
cdr3_aa: ASRTYSGNTIY

clone_size: NA
v_call: TRBV10-3
cdr3_aa: AISLQGEETQY

clone_size: NA
v_call: TRBV6-6
cdr3_aa: ASTSLSGGVPYGYT

clone_size: NA
v_call: TRBV4-2
cdr3_aa: ASSLDPYEQY

clone_size: NA
v_call: TRBV28
cdr3_aa: ASSLGAGPGYT

clone_size: NA
v_call: TRBV3-1/TRBV3-2
cdr3_aa: ASSQVGREETQY

clone_size: NA
v_call: TRBV30
cdr3_aa: AWSGGDTQY

clone_size: NA
v_call: TRBV11-1
cdr3_aa: ASSLRGGSSYNEQF